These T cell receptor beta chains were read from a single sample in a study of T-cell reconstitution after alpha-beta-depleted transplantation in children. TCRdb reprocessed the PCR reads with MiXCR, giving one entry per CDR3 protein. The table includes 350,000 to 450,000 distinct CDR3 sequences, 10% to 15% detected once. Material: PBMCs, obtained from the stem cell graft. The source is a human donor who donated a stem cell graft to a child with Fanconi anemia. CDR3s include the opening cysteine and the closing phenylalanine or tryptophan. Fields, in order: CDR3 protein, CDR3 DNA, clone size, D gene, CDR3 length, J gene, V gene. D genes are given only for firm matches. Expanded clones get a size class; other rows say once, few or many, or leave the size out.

cdr3_aa: CASSLDRVGTEAFF
cdr3_nt: TGTGCCAGCAGCCTAGACAGGGTCGGCACTGAAGCTTTCTTT
clone_size: many
d_call: TRBD1
cdr3_length: 14
j_call: TRBJ1-1
v_call: TRBV7-2

cdr3_aa: CSVGSGELFF
cdr3_nt: TGCAGCGTTGGTAGCGGGGAGCTGTTTTTT
clone_size: many
d_call: NA
cdr3_length: 10
j_call: TRBJ2-2
v_call: TRBV29-1

cdr3_aa: CASSSGGGAINQPQHF
cdr3_nt: TGTGCCAGCAGTTCAGGTGGGGGTGCAATCAATCAGCCCCAGCATTTT
clone_size: NA
d_call: NA
cdr3_length: 16
j_call: TRBJ1-5
v_call: TRBV27

cdr3_aa: CASNAGGQNYGYTF
cdr3_nt: TGTGCCAGCAATGCCGGGGGACAGAACTATGGCTACACCTTC
clone_size: NA
d_call: TRBD1
cdr3_length: 14
j_call: TRBJ1-2
v_call: TRBV9

cdr3_aa: CASSPTPISYNEQFF
cdr3_nt: TGTGCCAGCAGTCCGACACCCATTTCCTACAATGAGCAGTTCTTC
clone_size: many
d_call: NA
cdr3_length: 15
j_call: TRBJ2-1
v_call: TRBV12-3/TRBV12-4

cdr3_aa: CASSLDSRGNIQYF
cdr3_nt: TGCGCCAGCAGCTTGGACTCGAGGGGAAACATTCAGTACTTC
clone_size: few
d_call: NA
cdr3_length: 14
j_call: TRBJ2-4
v_call: TRBV5-1

cdr3_aa: CATRTGGISPLHF
cdr3_nt: TGTGCCACCCGGACAGGGGGTATTTCACCCCTCCACTTT
clone_size: few
d_call: TRBD1
cdr3_length: 13
j_call: TRBJ1-6
v_call: TRBV12-3/TRBV12-4

cdr3_aa: CASSLGGGLGTDTQYF
cdr3_nt: TGTGCCAGCAGTTTAGGTGGTGGTTTAGGCACAGATACGCAGTATTTT
clone_size: many
d_call: NA
cdr3_length: 16
j_call: TRBJ2-3
v_call: TRBV12-3/TRBV12-4

cdr3_aa: CASSIGYGTEAFF
cdr3_nt: TGTGCCAGTAGTATCGGTTATGGCACTGAAGCTTTCTTT
clone_size: NA
d_call: NA
cdr3_length: 13
j_call: TRBJ1-1
v_call: TRBV19

cdr3_aa: CASKPGMGEKLFF
cdr3_nt: TGCGCCAGCAAACCAGGGATGGGTGAAAAACTGTTTTTT
clone_size: NA
d_call: NA
cdr3_length: 13
j_call: TRBJ1-4
v_call: TRBV5-1

cdr3_aa: CASSEDRPYGYTF
cdr3_nt: TGCGCCAGCAGCGAAGACAGGCCCTATGGCTACACCTTC
clone_size: NA
d_call: NA
cdr3_length: 13
j_call: TRBJ1-2
v_call: TRBV5-1

cdr3_aa: CASSDRVPPGNTIYF
cdr3_nt: TGTGCCAGCTCAGACAGAGTGCCCCCTGGAAACACCATATATTTT
clone_size: few
d_call: NA
cdr3_length: 15
j_call: TRBJ1-3
v_call: TRBV18

cdr3_aa: CAISAETGLGTQYF
cdr3_nt: TGTGCCATCAGTGCAGAGACAGGCCTTGGCACGCAGTATTTT
clone_size: few
d_call: NA
cdr3_length: 14
j_call: TRBJ2-3
v_call: TRBV10-3

cdr3_aa: CASSRQSGANLYNEQFF
cdr3_nt: TGTGCCAGCAGCCGCCAGTCCGGGGCCAACCTCTACAATGAGCAGTTCTTC
clone_size: NA
d_call: NA
cdr3_length: 17
j_call: TRBJ2-1
v_call: TRBV11-2

cdr3_aa: CASSLFGTTGTDTQYF
cdr3_nt: TGCGCCAGCAGCTTATTCGGAACGACTGGAACAGATACGCAGTATTTT
clone_size: NA
d_call: NA
cdr3_length: 16
j_call: TRBJ2-3
v_call: TRBV5-1

cdr3_aa: CASSLEAFTDTQYF
cdr3_nt: TGTGCCAGCAGCTTGGAGGCTTTCACAGATACGCAGTATTTT
clone_size: few
d_call: NA
cdr3_length: 14
j_call: TRBJ2-3
v_call: TRBV5-5

cdr3_aa: CASSLDRWSTDTQYF
cdr3_nt: TGCGCCAGCAGCCTAGACAGGTGGAGCACAGATACGCAGTATTTT
clone_size: many
d_call: NA
cdr3_length: 15
j_call: TRBJ2-3
v_call: TRBV4-3

cdr3_aa: CASSLITGSTGELFF
cdr3_nt: TGTGCCAGCAGTTTAATAACAGGAAGTACCGGGGAGCTGTTTTTT
clone_size: NA
d_call: NA
cdr3_length: 15
j_call: TRBJ2-2
v_call: TRBV27